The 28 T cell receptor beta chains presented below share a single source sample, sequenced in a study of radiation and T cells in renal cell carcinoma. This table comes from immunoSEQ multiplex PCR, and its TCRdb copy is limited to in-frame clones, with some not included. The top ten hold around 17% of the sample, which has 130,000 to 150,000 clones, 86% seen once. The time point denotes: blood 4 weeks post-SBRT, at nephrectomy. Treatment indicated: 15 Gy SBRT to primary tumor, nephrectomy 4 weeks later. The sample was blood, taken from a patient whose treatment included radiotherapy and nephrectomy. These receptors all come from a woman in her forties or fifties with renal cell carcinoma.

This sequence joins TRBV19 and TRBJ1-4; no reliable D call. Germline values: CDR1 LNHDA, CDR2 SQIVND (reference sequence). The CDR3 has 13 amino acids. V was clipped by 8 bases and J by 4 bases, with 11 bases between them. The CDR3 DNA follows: TGTGCCAGTGCAAGGGCAAATAATGAAAAACTGTTTTTT. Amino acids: CASARANNEKLFF.

The CDR3 here is CASSRAGVGQETQYF. The CDR3 DNA sequence: TGCGCCAGCAGCCGAGCGGGAGTGGGGCAAGAGACCCAGTACTTC. The chain couples TRBV5-1 to TRBJ2-5; 8 bases fit TRBD2. V shed 4 bases and J 2 bases; nucleotides not matched to a gene: 7. The CDR3 spans 15 residues. Germline CDR1 is SGHRS and CDR2 is YFSETQ.

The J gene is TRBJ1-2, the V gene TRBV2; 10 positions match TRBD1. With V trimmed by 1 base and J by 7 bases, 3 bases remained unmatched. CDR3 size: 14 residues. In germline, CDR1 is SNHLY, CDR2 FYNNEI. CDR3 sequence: CASSEGGQGFGYTF. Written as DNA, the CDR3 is TGTGCCAGCAGTGAAGGGGGACAGGGGTTTGGCTACACCTTC.

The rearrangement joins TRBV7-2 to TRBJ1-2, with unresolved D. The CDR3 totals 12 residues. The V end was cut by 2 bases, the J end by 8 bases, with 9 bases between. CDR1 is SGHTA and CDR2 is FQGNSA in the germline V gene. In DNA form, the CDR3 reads TGTGCCAGCAGCTTAAATCGGGAAGGCTACACCTTC. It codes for CASSLNREGYTF.

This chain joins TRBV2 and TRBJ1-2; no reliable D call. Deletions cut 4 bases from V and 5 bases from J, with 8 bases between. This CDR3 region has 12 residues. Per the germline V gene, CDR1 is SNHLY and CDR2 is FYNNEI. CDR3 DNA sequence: TGTGCCAGCAGTGCGAACTCGTATGGCTACACCTTC. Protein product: CASSANSYGYTF.

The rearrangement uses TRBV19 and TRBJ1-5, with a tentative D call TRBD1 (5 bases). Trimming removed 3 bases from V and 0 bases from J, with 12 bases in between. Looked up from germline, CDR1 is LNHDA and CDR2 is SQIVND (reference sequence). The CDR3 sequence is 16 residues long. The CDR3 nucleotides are TGTGCCAGTAGTATTTTAGGGGTCTATAGCAATCAGCCCCAGCATTTT. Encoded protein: CASSILGVYSNQPQHF.

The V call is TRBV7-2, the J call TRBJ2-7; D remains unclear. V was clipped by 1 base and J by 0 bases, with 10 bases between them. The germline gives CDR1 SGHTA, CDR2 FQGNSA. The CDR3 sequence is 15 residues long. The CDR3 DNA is TGTGCCAGCAGCTTAGGGGGAACATCCTCCTACGAGCAGTACTTC. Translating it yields CASSLGGTSSYEQYF.

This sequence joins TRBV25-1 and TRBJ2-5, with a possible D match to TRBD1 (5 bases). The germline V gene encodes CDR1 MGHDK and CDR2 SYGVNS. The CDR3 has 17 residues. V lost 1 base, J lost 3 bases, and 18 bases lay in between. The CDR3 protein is CASSEFENRGHKETQYF. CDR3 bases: TGTGCCAGCAGTGAATTCGAAAACCGAGGACATAAAGAGACCCAGTACTTC. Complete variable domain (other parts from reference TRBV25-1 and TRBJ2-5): EADIYQTPRYLVIGTGKKITLECSQTMGHDKMYWYQQDPGMELHLIHYSYGVNSTEKGDLSSESTVSRIRTEHFPLTLESARPSHTSQYLCASSEFENRGHKETQYFGPGTRLLVL.

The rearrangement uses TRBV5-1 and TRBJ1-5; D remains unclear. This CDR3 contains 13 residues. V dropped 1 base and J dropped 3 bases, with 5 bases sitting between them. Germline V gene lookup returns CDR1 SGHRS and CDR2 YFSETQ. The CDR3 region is CASSLNYNQPQHF. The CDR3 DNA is TGCGCCAGCAGCTTGAACTACAATCAGCCCCAGCATTTT. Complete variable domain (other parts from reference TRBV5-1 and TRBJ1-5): KAGVTQTPRYLIKTRGQQVTLSCSPISGHRSVSWYQQTPGQGLQFLFEYFSETQRNKGNFPGRFSGRQFSNSRSEMNVSTLELGDSALYLCASSLNYNQPQHFGDGTRLSIL.

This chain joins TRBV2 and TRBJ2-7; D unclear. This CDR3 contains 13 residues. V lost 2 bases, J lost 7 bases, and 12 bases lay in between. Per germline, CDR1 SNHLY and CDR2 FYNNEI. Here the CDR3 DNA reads TGTGCCAGCAGTGAAAGTTTCCGGCCTGAGCAGTACTTC. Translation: CASSESFRPEQYF.

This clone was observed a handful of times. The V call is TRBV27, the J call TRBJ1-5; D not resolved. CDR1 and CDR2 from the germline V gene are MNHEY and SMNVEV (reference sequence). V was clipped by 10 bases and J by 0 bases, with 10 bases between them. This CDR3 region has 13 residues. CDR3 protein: CATKEHSNQPQHF. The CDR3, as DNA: TGTGCCACTAAAGAGCATAGCAATCAGCCCCAGCATTTT.

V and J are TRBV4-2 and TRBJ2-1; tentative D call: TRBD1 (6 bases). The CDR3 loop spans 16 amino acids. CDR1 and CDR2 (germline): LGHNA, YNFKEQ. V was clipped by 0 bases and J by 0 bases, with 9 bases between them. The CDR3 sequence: CASSQDGGHSYNEQFF. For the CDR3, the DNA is TGTGCCAGCAGCCAAGATGGGGGCCACTCCTACAATGAGCAGTTCTTC.

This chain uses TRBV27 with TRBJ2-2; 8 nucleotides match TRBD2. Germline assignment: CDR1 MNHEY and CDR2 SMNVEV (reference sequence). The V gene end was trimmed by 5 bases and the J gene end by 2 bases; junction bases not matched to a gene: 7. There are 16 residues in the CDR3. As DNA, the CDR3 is TGTGCCAGCAGTAGCGGGAGCCCCGGAAACACCGGGGAGCTGTTTTTT. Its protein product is CASSSGSPGNTGELFF.

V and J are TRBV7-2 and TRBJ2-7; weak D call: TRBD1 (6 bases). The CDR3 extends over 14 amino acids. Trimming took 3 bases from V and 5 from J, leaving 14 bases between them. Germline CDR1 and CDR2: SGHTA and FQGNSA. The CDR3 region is CASSLRQAYDEQYF. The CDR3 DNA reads TGTGCCAGCAGCTTGAGACAGGCGTATGACGAGCAGTACTTC.

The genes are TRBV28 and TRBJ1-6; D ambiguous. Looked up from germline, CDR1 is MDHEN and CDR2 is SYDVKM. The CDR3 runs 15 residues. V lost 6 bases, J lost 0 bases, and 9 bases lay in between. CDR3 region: CASSGGSSYNSPLHF. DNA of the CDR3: TGTGCCAGCAGCGGCGGGAGCTCCTATAATTCACCCCTCCACTTT.

The CDR3 DNA reads TGTGCCACCAGCAGAGGAAAAGGACTCCCTAACACTGAAGCTTTCTTT. Protein: CATSRGKGLPNTEAFF. The chain joins TRBV15 to TRBJ1-1; D is undetermined. Germline CDR1 and CDR2: LNHNV and YYDKDF (reference sequence). Trimming pared 1 base from V and 2 bases from J, leaving 14 bases between. CDR3 size: 16 residues.

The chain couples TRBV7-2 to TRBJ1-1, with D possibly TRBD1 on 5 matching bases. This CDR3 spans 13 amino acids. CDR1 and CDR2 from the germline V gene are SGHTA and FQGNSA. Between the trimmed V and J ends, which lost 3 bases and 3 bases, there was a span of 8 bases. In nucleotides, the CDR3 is TGTGCCAGCAGCTTGGGGGAGTACACTGAAGCTTTCTTT. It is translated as CASSLGEYTEAFF. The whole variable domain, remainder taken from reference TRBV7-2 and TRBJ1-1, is GAGVSQSPSNKVTEKGKDVELRCDPISGHTALYWYRQSLGQGLEFLIYFQGNSAPDKSGLPSDRFSAERTGGSVSTLTIQRTQQEDSAVYLCASSLGEYTEAFFGQGTRLTVV.

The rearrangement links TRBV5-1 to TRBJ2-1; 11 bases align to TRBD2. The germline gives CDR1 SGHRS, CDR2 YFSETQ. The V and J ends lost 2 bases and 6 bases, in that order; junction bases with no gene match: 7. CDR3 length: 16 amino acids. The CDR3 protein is CASSLTSGSMANEQFF. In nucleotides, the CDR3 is TGCGCCAGCAGCTTAACTAGCGGGAGTATGGCCAATGAGCAGTTCTTC. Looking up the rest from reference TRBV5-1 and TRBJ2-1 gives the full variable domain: KAGVTQTPRYLIKTRGQQVTLSCSPISGHRSVSWYQQTPGQGLQFLFEYFSETQRNKGNFPGRFSGRQFSNSRSEMNVSTLELGDSALYLCASSLTSGSMANEQFFGPGTRLTVL.

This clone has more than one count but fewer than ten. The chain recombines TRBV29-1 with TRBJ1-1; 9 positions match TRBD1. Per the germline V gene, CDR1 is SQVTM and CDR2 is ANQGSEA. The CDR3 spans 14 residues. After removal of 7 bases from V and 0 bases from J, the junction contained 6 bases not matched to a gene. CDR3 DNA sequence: TGCAGCGCCCTGACAGGGGGTATGAACACTGAAGCTTTCTTT. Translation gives CSALTGGMNTEAFF.

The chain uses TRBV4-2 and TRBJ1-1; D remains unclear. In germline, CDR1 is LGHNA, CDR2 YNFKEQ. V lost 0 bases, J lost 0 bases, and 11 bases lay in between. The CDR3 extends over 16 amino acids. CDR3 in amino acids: CASSQDPLGLNTEAFF. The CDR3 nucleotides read TGTGCCAGCAGCCAAGACCCGCTTGGACTGAACACTGAAGCTTTCTTT.

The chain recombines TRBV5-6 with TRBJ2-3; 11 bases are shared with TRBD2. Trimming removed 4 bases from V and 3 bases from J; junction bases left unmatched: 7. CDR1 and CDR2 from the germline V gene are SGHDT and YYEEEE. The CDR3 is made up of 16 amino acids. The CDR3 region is CASSQLAGARTDTQYF. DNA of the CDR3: TGTGCCAGCAGCCAACTAGCGGGGGCCAGAACAGATACGCAGTATTTT.

CDR3: CASSWGGAPSGNTIYF. As DNA, the CDR3 is TGCGCCAGCAGTTGGGGAGGGGCGCCCTCTGGAAACACCATATATTTT. The J gene is TRBJ1-3, the V gene TRBV5-1; tentative D call: TRBD1 (5 bases). The CDR3 sequence is 16 residues long. The germline CDR1 and CDR2 sequences are SGHRS and YFSETQ. Trimming removed 5 bases at V and 0 bases at J, with 15 bases between.

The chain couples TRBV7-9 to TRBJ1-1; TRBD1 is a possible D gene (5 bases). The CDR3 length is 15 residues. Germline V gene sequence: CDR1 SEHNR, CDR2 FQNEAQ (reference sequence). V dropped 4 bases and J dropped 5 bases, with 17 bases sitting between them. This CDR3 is CASSSGGGDGTEAFF. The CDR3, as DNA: TGTGCCAGCAGCTCCGGGGGGGGTGATGGGACTGAAGCTTTCTTT.

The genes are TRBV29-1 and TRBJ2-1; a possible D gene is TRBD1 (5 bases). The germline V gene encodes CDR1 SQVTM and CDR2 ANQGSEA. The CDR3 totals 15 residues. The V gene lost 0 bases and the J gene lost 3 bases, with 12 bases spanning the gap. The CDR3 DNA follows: TGCAGCGTTGAAGAGGCGGACAAGATCTACAATGAGCAGTTCTTC. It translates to CSVEEADKIYNEQFF.

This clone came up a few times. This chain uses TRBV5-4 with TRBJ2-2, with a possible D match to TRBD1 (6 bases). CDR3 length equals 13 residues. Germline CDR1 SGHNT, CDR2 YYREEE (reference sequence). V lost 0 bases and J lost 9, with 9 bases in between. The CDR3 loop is CASSLGQGWELFF. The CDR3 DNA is TGTGCCAGCAGCTTGGGGCAGGGGTGGGAGCTGTTTTTT.

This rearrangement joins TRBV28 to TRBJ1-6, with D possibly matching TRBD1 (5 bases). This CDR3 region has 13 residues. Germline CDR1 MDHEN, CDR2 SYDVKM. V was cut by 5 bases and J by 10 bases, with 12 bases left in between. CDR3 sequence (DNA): TGTGCCAGCAGTCTCAACAGGAACTCACCCCTCCACTTT. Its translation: CASSLNRNSPLHF.

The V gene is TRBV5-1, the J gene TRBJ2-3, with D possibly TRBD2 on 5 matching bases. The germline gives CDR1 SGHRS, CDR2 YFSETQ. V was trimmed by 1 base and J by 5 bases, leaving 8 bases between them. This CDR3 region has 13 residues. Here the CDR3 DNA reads TGCGCCAGCAGCTTGAACGCGGGAGATACGCAGTATTTT. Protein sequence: CASSLNAGDTQYF.

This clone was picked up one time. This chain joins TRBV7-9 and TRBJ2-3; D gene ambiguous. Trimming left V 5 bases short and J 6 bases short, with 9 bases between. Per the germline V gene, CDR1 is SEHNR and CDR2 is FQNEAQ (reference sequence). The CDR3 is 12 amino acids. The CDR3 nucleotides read TGTGCCAGCAGCCCCTCCCTCGATACGCAGTATTTT. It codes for CASSPSLDTQYF.